A single sample gave rise to the 26 T cell receptor beta chains below, sequenced in a study of beta chain features in type 1 diabetes. Investigators reverse transcribed all isolated RNA, so they sequenced expressed TCRB transcripts. Using immunoSEQ multiplex PCR, the repertoire was profiled, and TCRdb retains in-frame clones only, with some absent. The data contain a few hundred thousand clones, 10% to 15% of them singletons. Sequenced: naive CD4+ T cells from blood. All receptors derive from a man between 18 and 29 years old in good health.

The sample holds a few counts of this clone. This sequence joins TRBV14 and TRBJ1-2; D unclear. The CDR3 is made up of 12 amino acids. Germline-derived CDR1 and CDR2 are SGHDN and FVKESK. V gave up 0 bases and J gave up 13 bases, with 12 bases separating them. CDR3 DNA: TGTGCCAGCAGCCAAGATTGGAGGTCTAGCACCTTC. The encoded protein is CASSQDWRSSTF.

This chain links TRBV7-2 with TRBJ2-3; the match to TRBD2 covers 10 bases. Trimming removed 5 bases from V and 3 bases from J; junction bases left unmatched: 5. The CDR3 length is 15 residues. Per germline, CDR1 SGHTA and CDR2 FQGNSA. The CDR3: CASSALLAGTDTQYF. For the CDR3, the DNA is TGTGCCAGCAGCGCCCTACTAGCGGGAACAGATACGCAGTATTTT.

The chain combines TRBV27 with TRBJ1-5; D is unresolved. This CDR3 contains 12 residues. Trimming left V 7 bases short and J 2 bases short, with 6 bases between. Germline lookup yields CDR1 MNHEY and CDR2 SMNVEV (reference sequence). This CDR3 reads CASTSGNQPQHF. CDR3 DNA sequence: TGTGCCAGCACGTCGGGCAATCAGCCCCAGCATTTT.

This chain connects TRBV10-3 to TRBJ1-1; D is undetermined. CDR1 and CDR2 (germline): ENHRY, SYGVKD. Trimming cost V 5 bases and J 1 base, with 11 bases left between them. This CDR3 has 14 amino acids. CDR3 protein: CAISQNRENTEAFF. CDR3 in DNA: TGTGCCATCAGTCAGAACCGGGAGAACACTGAAGCTTTCTTT.

The chain joins TRBV7-3 to TRBJ2-5, with a possible D match to TRBD1 (6 bases). Trimming removed 5 bases at V and 1 base at J, with 14 bases between. This CDR3 has 15 residues. From germline, CDR1 is SGHTA and CDR2 FQGTGA. CDR3 protein: CASSRSAGAQETQYF. The CDR3, as DNA: TGTGCCAGCAGCCGTTCTGCAGGGGCCCAAGAGACCCAGTACTTC.

This clone has only a few counts. This rearrangement joins TRBV28 to TRBJ1-4, with 7 nucleotides matching TRBD1. With 6 bases clipped from V and 5 bases from J, the junction kept 6 bases outside the gene matches. This CDR3 region has 14 residues. Germline loops: CDR1 MDHEN, CDR2 SYDVKM. The CDR3 protein is CASSLTGPNEKLFF. In DNA form, the CDR3 reads TGTGCCAGCAGCTTGACAGGGCCCAATGAAAAACTGTTTTTT.

V and J are TRBV5-1 and TRBJ2-1, with a tentative D call TRBD2 (6 bases). Per the germline V gene, CDR1 is SGHRS and CDR2 is YFSETQ. The CDR3 extends over 15 amino acids. V was pared by 4 bases and J by 1 base, with 12 bases between. CDR3 amino acids: CASSESGGSYNEQFF. The CDR3 bases are TGCGCCAGCAGCGAGTCCGGAGGGTCCTACAATGAGCAGTTCTTC. Full variable domain (outside the CDR3, taken from reference TRBV5-1 and TRBJ2-1): KAGVTQTPRYLIKTRGQQVTLSCSPISGHRSVSWYQQTPGQGLQFLFEYFSETQRNKGNFPGRFSGRQFSNSRSEMNVSTLELGDSALYLCASSESGGSYNEQFFGPGTRLTVL.

The chain is built from TRBV14 and TRBJ2-1; 8 bases are shared with TRBD1. This CDR3 spans 13 amino acids. Germline V gene lookup returns CDR1 SGHDN and CDR2 FVKESK. J lost 9 bases, V lost 4 bases, and 5 bases had no gene match. The CDR3 DNA is TGTGCCAGCAGCCTGGACAGGGTCGGTGAGCAGTTCTTC. Translating it yields CASSLDRVGEQFF.

V gene TRBV28 combines with J gene TRBJ1-3; D unresolved. Germline CDR1 is MDHEN and CDR2 is SYDVKM. The CDR3 length is 14 residues. Trimming took 10 bases from V and 7 from J, leaving 20 bases between them. CDR3 DNA: TGTGCCACCCTAAGAGGAGGTTCAGTCAACACCATATATTTT. This sequence encodes CATLRGGSVNTIYF.

This clone has just a few counts. CDR3 residues: CASSLSVFYEQYF. The CDR3 DNA is TGTGCCAGCAGCTTATCGGTTTTTTACGAGCAGTACTTC. V gene TRBV7-9 combines with J gene TRBJ2-7; D unclear. The V end lost 2 bases, the J end lost 4 bases, and 9 bases lay between the germline ends. CDR1 and CDR2 from the germline V gene are SEHNR and FQNEAQ (reference sequence). The CDR3 has 13 residues.

This clone was observed a few times. Other nucleotide sequences in the sample specify the same CDR3. J is TRBJ2-7 and V is TRBV28; 8 nucleotides agree with TRBD2. V trimming: 3 bases; J trimming: 1 base; junction bases outside the gene matches: 5. Germline CDR1 is MDHEN and CDR2 is SYDVKM. This CDR3 comprises 15 residues. CDR3 sequence reads: CASSLPSGPSYEQYF. The CDR3 DNA follows: TGTGCCAGCAGTTTGCCTAGCGGGCCTTCCTACGAGCAGTACTTC.

V usage is TRBV25-1 and J usage is TRBJ2-1; no reliable D call. CDR3 length: 11 residues. CDR1 is MGHDK and CDR2 is SYGVNS in the germline V gene. With 8 bases removed from V and 9 bases from J, the gap between germline ends came to 11 bases. CDR3 coding DNA: TGTGCCAGCCAACTCCGTGCTGAGCAGTTCTTC. This translates into CASQLRAEQFF.

The chain carries TRBV18 and TRBJ2-3; D gene unclear. Germline V CDR1 and CDR2: KGHSH, LQKENI. This CDR3 has 14 amino acids. Trimming took 1 base from V and 5 from J, leaving 10 bases between them. CDR3 sequence reads: CASSPRASLDTQYF. In DNA form, the CDR3 reads TGTGCCAGCTCACCACGGGCCTCCTTAGATACGCAGTATTTT.

The chain has TRBV28 and TRBJ1-1, with D hard to call. V was pared by 6 bases and J by 10 bases, with 12 bases between. This CDR3 has 11 residues. Germline CDR1 is MDHEN and CDR2 is SYDVKM. The CDR3 coding sequence is TGTGCCAGCAGCCAGACTTTGGGAGCTTTCTTT. Translated: CASSQTLGAFF.

The rearrangement links TRBV9 to TRBJ1-3, with no clear D. V was clipped by 0 bases and J by 0 bases, with 10 bases between them. Germline CDR1 is SGDLS and CDR2 is YYNGEE. The CDR3 sequence is 16 residues long. This CDR3 is CASSVANPGSGNTIYF. Here the CDR3 DNA reads TGTGCCAGCAGCGTAGCTAATCCAGGCTCTGGAAACACCATATATTTT.

This clone has more than one count but fewer than ten. The chain links TRBV7-9 to TRBJ1-3; D is uncertain. Deletions cut 5 bases from V and 4 bases from J, with 9 bases between. The CDR3 is made up of 13 amino acids. Germline assignment: CDR1 SEHNR and CDR2 FQNEAQ (reference sequence). CDR3 DNA: TGTGCCAGCAGCGCGCCACCAGGAAACACCATATATTTT. Translated: CASSAPPGNTIYF.

The rearrangement uses TRBV13 and TRBJ2-7, with D maybe TRBD2 (6 bases). Trimming took off 5 bases at V and 3 bases at J, with 11 bases between the two ends. Germline V lookup: CDR1 PRHDT, CDR2 FYEKMQ (reference sequence). The CDR3 is 13 residues long. The chain's CDR3 is CASSHRLDYEQYF. Here the CDR3 DNA reads TGTGCCAGCAGCCACAGACTAGACTACGAGCAGTACTTC.

The V call is TRBV7-2, the J call TRBJ1-5, with D perhaps TRBD1 (5 bases). V lost 1 base to trimming and J lost 5 bases, with 9 bases between them. The CDR3 covers 14 residues. Germline V gives CDR1 SGHTA, CDR2 FQGNSA. CDR3 loop: CASSLVGADQPQHF. The CDR3 nucleotides are TGTGCCAGCAGCTTAGTAGGGGCCGATCAGCCCCAGCATTTT.

Points on this clone: The sample has other DNA sequences that encode this CDR3 too. J is TRBJ2-7 and V is TRBV28; 10 nucleotides align to TRBD1. CDR3 size: 13 residues. Germline V gene sequence: CDR1 MDHEN, CDR2 SYDVKM. V lost 6 bases, J lost 3 bases, and 2 bases stayed unmatched. The CDR3 DNA is TGTGCCAGCAGACGGACAGGGGGCTACGAGCAGTACTTC. Residues: CASRRTGGYEQYF.

The V call is TRBV5-4, the J call TRBJ1-6, with TRBD1 identical over 9 bases. V shed 5 bases, J shed 10 bases, and the junction held 10 bases outside the gene matches. Germline V gives CDR1 SGHNT, CDR2 YYREEE (reference sequence). The CDR3 length is 15 residues. In DNA, the CDR3 is TGTGCCAGCAGTTATTGGACAGGGGCGCAATCACCCCTCCACTTT. As protein: CASSYWTGAQSPLHF.

The genes are TRBV18 and TRBJ1-5, with unresolved D. Germline V gene sequence: CDR1 KGHSH, CDR2 LQKENI. Trimming cost V 6 bases and J 5 bases, with 11 bases left between them. The CDR3 covers 13 residues. The CDR3 DNA sequence: TGTGCCAGCTCCCTAGAATTCGATCAGCCCCAGCATTTT. The encoded protein is CASSLEFDQPQHF. Looking up the rest from reference TRBV18 and TRBJ1-5 gives the full variable domain: NAGVMQNPRHLVRRRGQEARLRCSPMKGHSHVYWYRQLPEEGLKFMVYLQKENIIDESGMPKERFSAEFPKEGPSILRIQQVVRGDSAAYFCASSLEFDQPQHFGDGTRLSIL.

This chain links TRBV6-6 with TRBJ2-3; TRBD2 aligns across 12 bases. The V gene's germline CDR1 is MNHNY and CDR2 SVGAGI (reference sequence). Unmatched junction bases numbered 5, after V lost 4 bases and J lost 6 bases. The CDR3 sequence is 15 residues long. The CDR3 region is CASSFPGLAGDTQYF. Here the CDR3 DNA reads TGTGCCAGCAGTTTCCCCGGACTAGCGGGGGATACGCAGTATTTT.

This clone was found a few times. V gene TRBV7-9 combines with J gene TRBJ1-2; a possible D gene is TRBD1 (5 bases). The CDR3 consists of 18 residues. V was trimmed by 7 bases and J by 2 bases, leaving 26 bases between them. Germline V gives CDR1 SEHNR, CDR2 FQNEAQ (reference sequence). This chain's CDR3 is CASTDRAQGTVRNYGYTF. DNA of the CDR3: TGTGCCAGCACCGATCGGGCGCAGGGCACAGTAAGGAACTATGGCTACACCTTC.

The chain links TRBV2 to TRBJ2-2, with a weak D call TRBD2 (6 bases). The CDR3 is 15 residues long. Trimming took 8 bases from V and 0 from J, leaving 13 bases between them. CDR1 and CDR2 (germline): SNHLY, FYNNEI. The CDR3 region is CASGGSGSNTGELFF. The CDR3 bases are TGTGCCAGCGGGGGGTCGGGATCGAACACCGGGGAGCTGTTTTTT.

This clone was detected only a few times. The chain recombines TRBV13 with TRBJ2-3; 11 positions agree with TRBD2. This CDR3 is built from 16 residues. Germline values: CDR1 PRHDT, CDR2 FYEKMQ (reference sequence). J was trimmed by 10 bases and V by 2 bases; bases with no gene match: 11. CDR3 nucleotide sequence: TGTGCCAGCAGCTTAAGGGCTAGCGGGGGGACCCGTCCGCAGTATTTT. Translated: CASSLRASGGTRPQYF.

This clone has more than one count but fewer than ten. The rearrangement joins TRBV16 to TRBJ2-5; D possibly corresponds to TRBD2 (6 bases). V was cut by 0 bases and J by 1 base, with 6 bases left in between. This CDR3 has 14 amino acids. Germline-derived CDR1 and CDR2 are KGHSY and FQNENV. The CDR3 loop reads CASSQSAGQETQYF. The CDR3 bases are TGTGCCAGCAGCCAATCAGCGGGCCAAGAGACCCAGTACTTC.